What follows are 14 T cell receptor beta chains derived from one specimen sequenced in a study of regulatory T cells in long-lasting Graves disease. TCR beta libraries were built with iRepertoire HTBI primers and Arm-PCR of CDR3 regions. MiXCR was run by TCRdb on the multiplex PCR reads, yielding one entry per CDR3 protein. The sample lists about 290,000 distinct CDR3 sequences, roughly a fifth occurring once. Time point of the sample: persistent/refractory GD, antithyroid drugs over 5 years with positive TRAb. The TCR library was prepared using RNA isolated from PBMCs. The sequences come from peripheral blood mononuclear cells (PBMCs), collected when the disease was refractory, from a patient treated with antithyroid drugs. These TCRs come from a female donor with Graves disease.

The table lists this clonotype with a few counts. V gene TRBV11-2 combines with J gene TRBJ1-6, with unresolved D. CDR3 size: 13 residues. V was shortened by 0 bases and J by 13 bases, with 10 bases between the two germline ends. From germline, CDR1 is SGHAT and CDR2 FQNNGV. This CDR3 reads CASSLDPFWPLHF. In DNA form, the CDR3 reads TGTGCCAGCAGCTTAGACCCATTCTGGCCCCTCCACTTT.

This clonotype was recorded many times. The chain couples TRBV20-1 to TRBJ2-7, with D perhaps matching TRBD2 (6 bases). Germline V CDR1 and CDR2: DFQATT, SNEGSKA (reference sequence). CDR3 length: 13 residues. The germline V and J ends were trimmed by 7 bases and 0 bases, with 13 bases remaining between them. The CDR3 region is CSVHLANSYEQYF. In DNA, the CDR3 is TGCAGTGTCCACCTAGCGAACTCCTACGAGCAGTACTTC.

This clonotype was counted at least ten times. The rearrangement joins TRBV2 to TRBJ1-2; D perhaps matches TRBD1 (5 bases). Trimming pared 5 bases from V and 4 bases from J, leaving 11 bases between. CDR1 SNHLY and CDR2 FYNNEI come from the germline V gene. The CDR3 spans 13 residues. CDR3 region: CASSYLGAYGYTF. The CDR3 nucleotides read TGTGCCAGCAGTTACTTAGGGGCCTATGGCTACACCTTC.

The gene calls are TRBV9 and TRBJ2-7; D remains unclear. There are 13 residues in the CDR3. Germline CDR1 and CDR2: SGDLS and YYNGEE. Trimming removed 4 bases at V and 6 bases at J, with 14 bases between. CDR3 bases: TGTGCCAGCAGCCTCATATCTACATCCGAGCAGTACTTC. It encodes CASSLISTSEQYF.

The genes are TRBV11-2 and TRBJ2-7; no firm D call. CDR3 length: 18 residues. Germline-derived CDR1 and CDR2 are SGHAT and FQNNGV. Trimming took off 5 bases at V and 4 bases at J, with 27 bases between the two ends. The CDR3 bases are TGTGCCAGCAGCCCGATAAAACGCCATAAAAAACAATTATACGAGCAGTACTTC. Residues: CASSPIKRHKKQLYEQYF.

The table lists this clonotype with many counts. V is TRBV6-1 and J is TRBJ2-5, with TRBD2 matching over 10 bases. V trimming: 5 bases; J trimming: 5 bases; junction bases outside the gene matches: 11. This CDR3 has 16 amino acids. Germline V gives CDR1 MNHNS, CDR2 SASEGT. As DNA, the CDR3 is TGTGCCAGCAGTCCCTCTGGAAGCGGGAGGGGGGAGACCCAGTACTTC. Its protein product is CASSPSGSGRGETQYF.

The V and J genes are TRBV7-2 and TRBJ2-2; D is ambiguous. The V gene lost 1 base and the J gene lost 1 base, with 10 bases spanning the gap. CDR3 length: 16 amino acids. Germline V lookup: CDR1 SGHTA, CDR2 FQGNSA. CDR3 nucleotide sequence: TGTGCCAGCAGCTTAGTCCTGCGCAGGAACACCGGGGAGCTGTTTTTT. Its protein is CASSLVLRRNTGELFF.

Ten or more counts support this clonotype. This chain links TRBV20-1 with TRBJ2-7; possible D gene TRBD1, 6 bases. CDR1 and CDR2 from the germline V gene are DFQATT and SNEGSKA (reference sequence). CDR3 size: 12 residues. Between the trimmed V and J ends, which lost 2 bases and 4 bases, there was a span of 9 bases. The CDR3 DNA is TGCAGTGCTAGATGGCAGGGGTACGAGCAGTACTTC. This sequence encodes CSARWQGYEQYF.

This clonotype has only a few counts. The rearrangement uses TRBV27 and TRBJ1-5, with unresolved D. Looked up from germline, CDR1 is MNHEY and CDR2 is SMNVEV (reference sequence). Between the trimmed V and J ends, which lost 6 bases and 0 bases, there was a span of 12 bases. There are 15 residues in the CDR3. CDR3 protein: CASSDSGYSNQPQHF. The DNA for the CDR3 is TGTGCCAGCAGCGACTCCGGATATAGCAATCAGCCCCAGCATTTT.

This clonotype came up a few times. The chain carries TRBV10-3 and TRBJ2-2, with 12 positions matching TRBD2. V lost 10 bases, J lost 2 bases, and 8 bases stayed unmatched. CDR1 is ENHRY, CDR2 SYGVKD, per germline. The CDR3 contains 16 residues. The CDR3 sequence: CATRTSGKINTGELFF. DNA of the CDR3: TGTGCCACCCGGACTAGCGGGAAGATTAACACCGGGGAGCTGTTTTTT.

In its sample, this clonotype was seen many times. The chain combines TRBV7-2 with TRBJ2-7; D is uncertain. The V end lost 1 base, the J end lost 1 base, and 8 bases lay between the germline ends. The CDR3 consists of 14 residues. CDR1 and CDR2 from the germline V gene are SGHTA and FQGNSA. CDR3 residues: CASSLDSLSYEQYF. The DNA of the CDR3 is TGTGCCAGCAGCTTAGACTCGCTGTCCTACGAGCAGTACTTC.

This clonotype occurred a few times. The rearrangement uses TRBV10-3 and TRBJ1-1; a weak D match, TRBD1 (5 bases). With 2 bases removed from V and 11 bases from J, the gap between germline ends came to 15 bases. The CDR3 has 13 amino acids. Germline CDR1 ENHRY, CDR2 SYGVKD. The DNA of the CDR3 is TGTGCCATCAGTGAGCCGGGACTCAAGGGGGCTTTCTTT. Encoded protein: CAISEPGLKGAFF.

The CDR3 spells CASSLTGGWGEQFF. The CDR3 DNA sequence: TGTGCCAGCAGTCTCACAGGGGGATGGGGTGAGCAGTTCTTC. J is TRBJ2-1 and V is TRBV28; 8 bases line up with TRBD1. The germline V gene encodes CDR1 MDHEN and CDR2 SYDVKM. The length of the CDR3 is 14 residues. Losses at the gene ends were 5 bases for V and 9 bases for J; bases not matched to a gene: 9.

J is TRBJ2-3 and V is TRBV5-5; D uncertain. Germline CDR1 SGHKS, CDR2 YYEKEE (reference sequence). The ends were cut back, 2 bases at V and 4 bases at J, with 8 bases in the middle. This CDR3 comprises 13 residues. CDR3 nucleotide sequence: TGTGCCAGCAGCTTTAGGGTTGCAGATACGCAGTATTTT. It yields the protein CASSFRVADTQYF.